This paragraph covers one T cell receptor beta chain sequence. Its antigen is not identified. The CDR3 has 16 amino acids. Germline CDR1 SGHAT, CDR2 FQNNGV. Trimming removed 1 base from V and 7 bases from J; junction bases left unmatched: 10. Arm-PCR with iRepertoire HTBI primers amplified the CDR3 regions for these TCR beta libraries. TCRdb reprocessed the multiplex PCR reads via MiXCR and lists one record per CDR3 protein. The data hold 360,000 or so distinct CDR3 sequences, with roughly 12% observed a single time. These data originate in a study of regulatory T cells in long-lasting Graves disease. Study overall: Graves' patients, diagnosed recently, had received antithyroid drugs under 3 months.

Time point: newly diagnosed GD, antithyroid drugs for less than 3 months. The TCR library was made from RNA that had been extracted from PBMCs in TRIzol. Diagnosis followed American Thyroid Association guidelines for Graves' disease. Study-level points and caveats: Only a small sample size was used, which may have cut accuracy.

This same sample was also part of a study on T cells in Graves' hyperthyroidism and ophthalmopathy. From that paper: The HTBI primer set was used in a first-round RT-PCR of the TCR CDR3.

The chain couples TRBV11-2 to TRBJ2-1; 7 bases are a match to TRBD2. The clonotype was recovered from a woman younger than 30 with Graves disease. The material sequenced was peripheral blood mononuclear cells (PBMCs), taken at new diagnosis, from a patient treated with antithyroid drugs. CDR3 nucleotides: TGTGCCAGCAGCTTAGCTTGGCCTAGCGGTTTTAATGAGCAGTTCTTC. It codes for CASSLAWPSGFNEQFF.